These 20 T cell receptor beta chains originate from one sample sequenced in a study of cytomegalovirus exposure and HLA in healthy donors. PCR amplification relied on 60 Vbeta primers (plus 13 Jbeta primers). Some clones are missing from TCRdb's copy, which holds only in-frame ones; the method was immunoSEQ multiplex PCR. The sample comprises about 38,000 clones, around 86% of which are singletons, and roughly 10% rests with the top ten. The sequenced material came from PBMCs. These receptors were obtained from a woman aged 40 to 55 in good health and CMV-seropositive.

The chain has TRBV2 and TRBJ1-5; D remains ambiguous. CDR1 is SNHLY, CDR2 FYNNEI, per germline. V lost 6 bases, J lost 5 bases, and 11 bases lay in between. CDR3 length equals 13 residues. In DNA form, the CDR3 reads TGTGCCAGCAGGGCAGGTTGGGATCAGCCCCAGCATTTT. Protein sequence: CASRAGWDQPQHF.

In the case of this clone: This CDR3 is also generated by other DNA sequences in the sample. The gene calls are TRBV18 and TRBJ1-1, with TRBD1 as a possible D gene (5 bases). In germline, CDR1 is KGHSH, CDR2 LQKENI. The germline V and J ends were trimmed by 3 bases and 3 bases, with 8 bases remaining between them. The CDR3 is 13 residues long. Here the CDR3 DNA reads TGTGCCAGCTCACCGGGGGGAGACACTGAAGCTTTCTTT. This encodes CASSPGGDTEAFF.

This chain uses TRBV7-2 with TRBJ2-1, with 10 bases fitting TRBD2. Germline CDR1 and CDR2: SGHTA and FQGNSA. The CDR3 length is 17 residues. J was trimmed by 6 bases and V by 5 bases; bases with no gene match: 13. The CDR3 region is CASSPTPLAGASNEQFF. The CDR3 region has the DNA TGTGCCAGCAGCCCCACCCCCCTAGCGGGGGCCTCCAATGAGCAGTTCTTC.

The rearrangement joins TRBV5-4 to TRBJ1-2; a possible D gene is TRBD1 (5 bases). CDR3 length equals 13 residues. The V end was cut by 2 bases, the J end by 7 bases, with 12 bases between. The germline gives CDR1 SGHNT, CDR2 YYREEE (reference sequence). This CDR3 is CASSFVGAVGYTF. The DNA for the CDR3 is TGTGCCAGCAGCTTCGTAGGGGCGGTTGGCTACACCTTC.

This chain uses TRBV10-1 with TRBJ2-4, with a possible D match to TRBD1 (5 bases). The CDR3 spans 16 residues. Germline CDR1 WNHNN, CDR2 SYGVQD (reference sequence). V was shortened by 0 bases and J by 3 bases, with 12 bases between the two germline ends. The CDR3 is CASSESRATVKNIQYF. The CDR3 DNA follows: TGCGCCAGCAGTGAGTCCAGGGCCACAGTCAAAAACATTCAGTACTTC.

The chain is built from TRBV4-2 and TRBJ2-1; weak D call: TRBD2 (6 bases). The CDR3 is 15 amino acids. In germline, CDR1 is LGHNA, CDR2 YNFKEQ. V was cut by 3 bases and J by 6 bases, with 15 bases left in between. CDR3 residues: CASSQTTGRPNEQFF. CDR3 DNA sequence: TGTGCCAGCAGCCAGACAACTGGGAGGCCCAATGAGCAGTTCTTC.

This clone has just a few counts. The chain has TRBV4-1 and TRBJ1-4, with TRBD1 matching 8 bases. Germline V gene sequence: CDR1 MGHRA, CDR2 YSYEKL. The CDR3 consists of 11 residues. After removal of 5 bases from V and 16 bases from J, the junction contained 6 bases not matched to a gene. Here the CDR3 reads CASSSRGRWFF. The CDR3 nucleotides read TGCGCCAGCAGCAGCAGGGGGCGGTGGTTTTTT.

Points on this clone: One end of the junction is discordant with germline, which a read error may explain. This chain connects TRBV7-9 to TRBJ2-5; 7 bases agree with TRBD1. The CDR3 covers 17 residues. Germline CDR1 and CDR2: SEHNR and FQNEAQ (reference sequence). This CDR3 is CSSSAGLQQGPQETQYF. The CDR3, as DNA: TGTTCCAGCAGCGCAGGCTTACAACAGGGGCCCCAAGAGACCCAGTACTTC.

The chain links TRBV15 to TRBJ2-7; a weak D match, TRBD1 (5 bases). Between the trimmed V and J ends, which lost 1 base and 0 bases, there was a span of 7 bases. CDR1 and CDR2 (germline): LNHNV, YYDKDF (reference sequence). The CDR3 sequence is 14 residues long. CDR3 residues: CATSRVRGSYEQYF. CDR3 nucleotides: TGTGCCACCAGCAGAGTAAGGGGCTCCTACGAGCAGTACTTC.

The chain combines TRBV7-9 with TRBJ2-3, with D possibly being TRBD1 (6 bases). V gave up 4 bases and J gave up 3 bases, with 14 bases separating them. In germline, CDR1 is SEHNR, CDR2 FQNEAQ (reference sequence). The CDR3 has 15 residues. The CDR3 sequence is CASSSPGRGTDTQYF. Written as DNA, the CDR3 is TGTGCCAGCAGCTCCCCGGGAAGGGGGACAGATACGCAGTATTTT.

The V call is TRBV5-8, the J call TRBJ1-4; the D gene is possibly TRBD1 (5 bases). Germline V gene data show CDR1 as SGHTS and CDR2 as YDEGEE. V dropped 0 bases and J dropped 4 bases, with 19 bases sitting between them. CDR3 length: 18 residues. CDR3 residues: CASSLGRNSGGFNEKLFF. CDR3 DNA: TGTGCCAGCAGCTTGGGAAGGAACAGCGGGGGTTTTAATGAAAAACTGTTTTTT.

This rearrangement joins TRBV5-6 to TRBJ1-4; 8 bases map to TRBD1. Trimming cost V 0 bases and J 6 bases; bases outside gene matches: 4. This CDR3 has 15 residues. The germline gives CDR1 SGHDT, CDR2 YYEEEE. CDR3 sequence reads: CASSLALDRDEKLFF. The CDR3 coding sequence is TGTGCCAGCAGCTTGGCCCTGGACAGGGATGAAAAACTGTTTTTT.

The chain combines TRBV9 with TRBJ2-5; D gene uncertain. The CDR3 has 13 amino acids. The germline V and J ends were trimmed by 0 bases and 11 bases, with 14 bases remaining between them. Germline V gene sequence: CDR1 SGDLS, CDR2 YYNGEE. CDR3 in DNA: TGTGCCAGCAGCGTAGATCCCCGTATGGAGCAGTACTTC. Its translation: CASSVDPRMEQYF. The whole variable domain, filled in from reference TRBV9 and TRBJ2-5, reads DSGVTQTPKHLITATGQRVTLRCSPRSGDLSVYWYQQSLDQGLQFLIQYYNGEERAKGNILERFSAQQFPDLHSELNLSSLELGDSALYFCASSVDPRMEQYFGPGTRLLVL.

CDR3 DNA: TGTGCCAGCTCACCAACCAGGTCGAGCTCCTATAATTCACCCCTCCACTTT. Translating gives CASSPTRSSSYNSPLHF. The V and J genes are TRBV18 and TRBJ1-6; D is uncertain. Germline assignment: CDR1 KGHSH and CDR2 LQKENI. With 2 bases removed from V and 0 bases from J, the gap between germline ends came to 11 bases. CDR3 length: 17 amino acids. Combining the CDR3 with reference TRBV18 and TRBJ1-6 gives the whole variable domain NAGVMQNPRHLVRRRGQEARLRCSPMKGHSHVYWYRQLPEEGLKFMVYLQKENIIDESGMPKERFSAEFPKEGPSILRIQQVVRGDSAAYFCASSPTRSSSYNSPLHFGNGTRLTVT.

The rearrangement links TRBV20-1 to TRBJ2-7; tentative D call: TRBD2 (6 bases). Trimming shortened V by 6 bases and J by 5 bases, and 11 bases separated the two germline ends. Germline lookup yields CDR1 DFQATT and CDR2 SNEGSKA (reference sequence). The CDR3 length is 11 residues. CDR3 in amino acids: CSARRTNEQYF. The CDR3 nucleotides read TGCAGTGCCCGTAGGACTAACGAGCAGTACTTC.

This chain connects TRBV10-2 to TRBJ1-6; no clear D gene. Trimming removed 6 bases at V and 6 bases at J, with 18 bases between. The CDR3 spans 16 residues. Germline V gene lookup returns CDR1 WSHSY and CDR2 SAAADI. The CDR3 reads CASREGTGYSNSPLHF. The CDR3 nucleotides are TGCGCCAGCAGGGAAGGAACGGGGTATAGTAATTCACCCCTCCACTTT.

The J gene is TRBJ1-5, the V gene TRBV7-9; no firm D call. Trimming took off 3 bases at V and 6 bases at J, with 6 bases between the two ends. Per germline, CDR1 SEHNR and CDR2 FQNEAQ (reference sequence). There are 12 residues in the CDR3. CDR3 sequence (DNA): TGTGCCAGCAGCTTGATGGCTCAGCCCCAGCATTTT. This gives the protein CASSLMAQPQHF.

The gene calls are TRBV5-4 and TRBJ1-2; a weak D match, TRBD1 (6 bases). Germline V lookup: CDR1 SGHNT, CDR2 YYREEE (reference sequence). The CDR3 is 15 residues long. V lost 0 bases and J 2 bases, leaving 11 bases between the germline ends. The CDR3 sequence: CASSLARDINYGYTF. The CDR3 DNA sequence: TGTGCCAGCAGCTTGGCTCGGGACATCAACTATGGCTACACCTTC. Complete variable domain (other parts from reference TRBV5-4 and TRBJ1-2): ETGVTQSPTHLIKTRGQQVTLRCSSQSGHNTVSWYQQALGQGPQFIFQYYREEENGRGNFPPRFSGLQFPNYSSELNVNALELDDSALYLCASSLARDINYGYTFGSGTRLTVV.

In DNA, the CDR3 is TGTGCCAGCAGCTCACTGACAGGGCGAACCGGGGAGCTGTTTTTT. Its translation is CASSSLTGRTGELFF. The chain joins TRBV7-2 to TRBJ2-2, with 7 bases lining up with TRBD1. Trimming at V came to 4 bases and at J to 5 bases, leaving 7 bases not matched to a gene. This CDR3 comprises 15 residues. Germline values: CDR1 SGHTA, CDR2 FQGNSA.

The rearrangement uses TRBV6-5 and TRBJ2-2; 7 bases align to TRBD1. With 2 bases clipped from V and 4 bases from J, the junction kept 4 bases outside the gene matches. The CDR3 extends over 15 amino acids. From germline, CDR1 is MNHEY and CDR2 SVGAGI. CDR3: CASSYRGHGTGELFF. The CDR3 region has the DNA TGTGCCAGCAGTTACAGGGGGCACGGCACCGGGGAGCTGTTTTTT.